This T cell receptor (beta chain) was documented in a study of early T cells in non-severe SARS-CoV-2 infection. V was clipped by 11 bases and J by 5 bases; unmatched bases: 10. The CDR3 is made up of 14 amino acids. CDR1 and CDR2 (germline): ENHRY, SYGVKD. TCRdb independently ran MiXCR on the 5' RACE reads; one entry per CDR3 protein. In the table there are about 77,000 distinct CDR3 sequences, around a tenth of which are singletons. Specimen: whole blood. The sequence derives from an adult who was a healthcare worker with PCR-confirmed SARS-CoV-2 infection or an uninfected control (not recorded which). This chain joins TRBV10-3 and TRBJ2-1, with 9 bases lining up with TRBD2. CDR3 loop: CASIGGLANNEQFF. CDR3 sequence (DNA): TGTGCCTCGATAGGGGGACTAGCCAACAATGAGCAGTTCTTC.